The entry that follows covers one TCR beta chain sequence. The data originate from a study of brain T cells in children with intractable seizures. Time point meaning: blood from clinic visit 5 months post-surgery; TSC patient then seizure free. Using immunoSEQ multiplex PCR, the repertoire was profiled, and TCRdb retains in-frame clones only, with some absent. The sample has about 340,000 clones; over 85% are singletons. Deletions cut 4 bases from V and 6 bases from J, with 16 bases between. The CDR3 is made up of 14 amino acids. Per germline, CDR1 SNHLY and CDR2 FYNNEI. The J gene is TRBJ2-7, the V gene TRBV2; TRBD1 is a possible D gene (7 bases). This material consisted of peripheral blood, taken less than 6 months after surgery. This sequence was found in a boy younger than two with tuberous sclerosis and intractable seizures. The CDR3 sequence is CASSAAEGAREQYF. In DNA form, the CDR3 reads TGTGCCAGCAGTGCGGCGGAGGGGGCGCGCGAGCAGTACTTC.